This entry lists 20 T cell receptor beta chains sequenced from one sample in a study of blood T cells in healthy people across ages. The second PCR ran about 7 to 12 cycles with a sample-barcoded 5' primer and J-beta primers. MiXCR was run by TCRdb on the 5' RACE reads, yielding one entry per CDR3 protein. The sample has some 760,000 distinct CDR3 sequences, 25% seen once. Another study also made use of these data, one on T cells of mothers and their children.

Sequenced sample: blood. All receptors derive from a boy aged 10-17 years in good health.

This chain uses TRBV10-2 with TRBJ2-5; 9 positions agree with TRBD2. The DNA end is more similar to TRBJ2-1, so the J call may be wrong. Germline CDR1 reads WSHSY; CDR2 reads SAAADI. The CDR3 runs to 13 residues. CDR3 loop: CASSEAGGHEQFF. CDR3 DNA sequence: TGCGCCAGCAGTGAAGCGGGAGGACATGAGCAGTTCTTC.

This clonotype has just a few counts. The chain combines TRBV7-2 with TRBJ2-4, with TRBD2 identical over 12 bases. The CDR3 is 17 amino acids. V shed 5 bases, J shed 3 bases, and the junction held 8 bases outside the gene matches. CDR1 is SGHTA and CDR2 is FQGNSA in the germline V gene. The CDR3 protein is CASSLGLAGRVKNIQYF. Here the CDR3 DNA reads TGTGCCAGCAGCCTCGGACTAGCGGGGAGGGTCAAAAACATTCAGTACTTC.

This clonotype was observed a handful of times. This chain uses TRBV6-5 with TRBJ2-1; D unresolved. The DNA end is more similar to TRBJ2-7, so the J call may be wrong. The V gene's germline CDR1 is MNHEY and CDR2 SVGAGI. This CDR3 spans 16 amino acids. DNA for the CDR3: TGTGCCAGCAGTTACTTCGGGCGTTCTGGCCCCTACGAGCAGTACTTC. Protein product: CASSYFGRSGPYEQYF.

The J gene is TRBJ2-4, the V gene TRBV20-1; the match to TRBD2 covers 12 bases. The germline gives CDR1 DFQATT, CDR2 SNEGSKA (reference sequence). The J segment lost 4 bases and the V segment lost 3 bases, leaving 7 bases of the junction unmatched. CDR3 size: 16 residues. The CDR3 nucleotides read TGCAGTGCTAGGACTAGCGGGGGTTCGGGGAAAAACATTCAGTACTTC. Protein: CSARTSGGSGKNIQYF.

The V and J genes are TRBV4-1 and TRBJ2-5; no definite D call. The germline gives CDR1 MGHRA, CDR2 YSYEKL. Trimming removed 2 bases from V and 4 bases from J, with 8 bases in between. The CDR3 loop spans 13 amino acids. The CDR3 sequence: CASSQMSPETQYF. DNA of the CDR3: TGCGCCAGCAGCCAAATGTCCCCAGAGACCCAGTACTTC.

The chain couples TRBV4-1 to TRBJ2-1; D might be TRBD1 or TRBD2, each matching 6 bases. The length of the CDR3 is 14 residues. Looked up from germline, CDR1 is MGHRA and CDR2 is YSYEKL. V shed 6 bases and J shed 6 bases, with 15 bases lying between them. The CDR3 spells CASSPGAGVNEQFF. The CDR3, as DNA: TGCGCCAGCAGTCCGGGGGCTGGGGTCAATGAGCAGTTCTTC.

This clonotype was counted a few times. As DNA, the CDR3 is TGCGCCGGGGGGGCTGACTATGGCTACACCTTC. This translates into CAGGADYGYTF. The V and J genes are TRBV29-1 and TRBJ1-2, with D possibly being TRBD1 (6 bases). Germline loops: CDR1 SQVTM, CDR2 ANQGSEA. This CDR3 comprises 11 residues.

V and J are TRBV29-1 and TRBJ2-7; D is possibly TRBD1 or TRBD2 (6 bases each). CDR1 and CDR2 from the germline V gene are SQVTM and ANQGSEA. CDR3 length: 13 residues. Trimming cost V 5 bases and J 2 bases, with 13 bases left between them. The CDR3, as DNA: TGCAGCGTTCATCGAGGGGGGCCCTACGAGCAGTACTTC. Its translation: CSVHRGGPYEQYF.

This clonotype turned up a few times. The chain uses TRBV30 and TRBJ2-7; 7 nucleotides align to TRBD1. The V gene end was trimmed by 2 bases and the J gene end by 5 bases; junction bases not matched to a gene: 6. This CDR3 is built from 13 residues. The V gene's germline CDR1 is GTSNPN and CDR2 SVGIG (reference sequence). The CDR3 region has the DNA TGTGCCTGGAGTCGCGACAGGGTCAACGAGCAGTACTTC. Its protein product is CAWSRDRVNEQYF.

This clonotype was counted only a few times. The chain has TRBV5-1 and TRBJ2-1; D is undetermined. The V gene lost 6 bases and the J gene lost 0 bases, with 13 bases spanning the gap. Germline CDR1 SGHRS, CDR2 YFSETQ. The CDR3 runs 15 residues. CDR3 DNA: TGCGCCAGCACCTCAACGGGCAGCTCCTACAATGAGCAGTTCTTC. Translated: CASTSTGSSYNEQFF. Full variable domain (rest looked up from reference TRBV5-1 and TRBJ2-1): KAGVTQTPRYLIKTRGQQVTLSCSPISGHRSVSWYQQTPGQGLQFLFEYFSETQRNKGNFPGRFSGRQFSNSRSEMNVSTLELGDSALYLCASTSTGSSYNEQFFGPGTRLTVL.

This chain links TRBV20-1 with TRBJ1-6, with D tentatively TRBD1 (6 bases). V lost 5 bases and J 4 bases, leaving 12 bases between the germline ends. The CDR3 consists of 14 residues. The germline CDR1 and CDR2 sequences are DFQATT and SNEGSKA (reference sequence). CDR3: CSAEGDWYNSPLHF. The CDR3, as DNA: TGCAGTGCTGAGGGGGACTGGTATAATTCACCCCTCCACTTT.

This clonotype was picked up a small number of times. The chain combines TRBV20-1 with TRBJ1-1; D is unclear. This CDR3 comprises 15 residues. Germline loops: CDR1 DFQATT, CDR2 SNEGSKA (reference sequence). The V end was cut by 5 bases, the J end by 3 bases, with 19 bases between. The CDR3, as DNA: TGCAGTGCTCCCAGGATGAGAGGGTTTGACACTGAAGCTTTCTTT. Residues: CSAPRMRGFDTEAFF.

A few counts support this clonotype. A read error may account for a junction end that differs from germline. The chain uses TRBV2 and TRBJ2-5, with D possibly being TRBD2 (5 bases). Germline CDR1 SNHLY, CDR2 FYNNEI. The CDR3 sequence is 13 residues long. The chain's CDR3 is CASSGGRAETRYF. The CDR3 DNA reads TGTGCCAGCAGTGGAGGGCGGGCAGAGACCCGGTACTTC. Full variable domain (outside the CDR3, taken from reference TRBV2 and TRBJ2-5): EPEVTQTPSHQVTQMGQEVILRCVPISNHLYFYWYRQILGQKVEFLVSFYNNEISEKSEIFDDQFSVERPDGSNFTLKIRSTKLEDSAMYFCASSGGRAETRYFGPGTRLLVL.

This clonotype has a handful of counts. The chain employs TRBV28 and TRBJ1-5; unclear D gene. The CDR3 covers 12 residues. Germline CDR1 is MDHEN and CDR2 is SYDVKM. V lost 2 bases to trimming and J lost 10 bases, with 9 bases between them. The CDR3 is CASSLSNRPQHF. Written as DNA, the CDR3 is TGTGCCAGCAGTTTAAGTAATCGACCCCAGCATTTT.

The chain couples TRBV4-3 to TRBJ2-1, with 7 bases fitting TRBD2. Germline trimming cut 0 bases from V and 5 bases from J; bases unmatched to any gene: 7. The CDR3 is 16 residues long. Germline-derived CDR1 and CDR2 are LGHNA and YSLEER. CDR3 DNA: TGCGCCAGCAGCCAAGATTACGCGGGAGCGGACAATGAGCAGTTCTTC. Translating it yields CASSQDYAGADNEQFF.

As concerns this clonotype: One junction end disagrees with the germline gene, perhaps due to a read error. J is TRBJ2-5 and V is TRBV7-7; 10 bases line up with TRBD2. The J call is in doubt because the DNA end fits TRBJ2-7 better. CDR3 length: 15 residues. Germline V gene data show CDR1 as SSHAT and CDR2 as FNYEAQ (reference sequence). The CDR3 region has the DNA TGTGCTAGCAGCCCAGGACTAGCGGAGAGCAACGAGCAGTACTTC. Translated, it gives CASSPGLAESNEQYF.

This clonotype was observed a few times. The J gene is TRBJ2-7, the V gene TRBV27, with D perhaps TRBD1 (5 bases). Germline CDR1 is MNHEY and CDR2 is SMNVEV (reference sequence). Trimming cost V 5 bases and J 4 bases, with 15 bases left between them. The CDR3 consists of 14 residues. CDR3 coding DNA: TGTGCCAGCAGTCCCCCGGACATTGATTACGAGCAGTACTTC. Its protein is CASSPPDIDYEQYF.

The chain carries TRBV6-5 and TRBJ2-7; the match to TRBD2 covers 8 bases. Germline V gene sequence: CDR1 MNHEY, CDR2 SVGAGI. J lost 5 bases, V lost 5 bases, and 5 bases had no gene match. The CDR3 totals 13 residues. Written as DNA, the CDR3 is TGTGCCAGCAGTCGGGGGGGGCCCCACGAGCAGTACTTC. It yields the protein CASSRGGPHEQYF.

This clonotype was observed a few times. The chain links TRBV27 to TRBJ2-5; the D gene could be TRBD1 or TRBD2 (5 bases each). The CDR3 contains 13 residues. Germline loops: CDR1 MNHEY, CDR2 SMNVEV (reference sequence). Trimming removed 9 bases at V and 3 bases at J, with 14 bases between. The CDR3 region has the DNA TGTGCCAGTCGGAATTGGGGGAAAGAGACCCAGTACTTC. It translates to CASRNWGKETQYF.

This sequence joins TRBV28 and TRBJ2-4; D might be TRBD1 (6 bases). Looked up from germline, CDR1 is MDHEN and CDR2 is SYDVKM. The CDR3 covers 15 residues. Trimming removed 3 bases from V and 0 bases from J, with 9 bases in between. CDR3 sequence: CASSFRGVAKNIQYF. In DNA, the CDR3 is TGTGCCAGCAGTTTCAGGGGTGTAGCCAAAAACATTCAGTACTTC. The full variable domain, completed using reference TRBV28 and TRBJ2-4, is DVKVTQSSRYLVKRTGEKVFLECVQDMDHENMFWYRQDPGLGLRLIYFSYDVKMKEKGDIPEGYSVSREKKERFSLILESASTNQTSMYLCASSFRGVAKNIQYFGAGTRLSVL.